What follows describes a single T cell receptor beta chain. The data stem from a study of blood T cell repertoires in COVID-19. J gave up 5 bases and V 5 bases, and 7 bases lay outside the gene matches. This CDR3 is built from 15 residues. Germline assignment: CDR1 SGHTA and CDR2 FQGNSA. TCRdb's copy holds only in-frame clones and misses some; the assay was immunoSEQ multiplex PCR. The sample shows about 220,000 clones, 84% of them seen only once. The sequence was collected from a man aged 45-65 years with active or convalescent COVID-19. The sample was peripheral blood. The V call is TRBV7-2, the J call TRBJ1-1, with TRBD1 identical over 11 bases. The CDR3 DNA reads as TGTGCCAGCAGCGTTTCCGGGACAGGGGGGACTGAAGCTTTCTTT. Its protein product is CASSVSGTGGTEAFF. Full variable domain (rest looked up from reference TRBV7-2 and TRBJ1-1): GAGVSQSPSNKVTEKGKDVELRCDPISGHTALYWYRQSLGQGLEFLIYFQGNSAPDKSGLPSDRFSAERTGGSVSTLTIQRTQQEDSAVYLCASSVSGTGGTEAFFGQGTRLTVV.